This note documents a single T cell receptor beta chain sequence. In the same sample, other DNA sequences code for this CDR3. The CDR3 runs 11 residues. Germline CDR1 reads SGHTA; CDR2 reads FQGNSA. Between the trimmed V and J ends, which lost 3 bases and 5 bases, there was a span of 4 bases. The data originate from a study of OX40 agonist ivuxolimab in advanced cancers. People who had autoimmune disease history or systemic immunosuppression were excluded. Some clones are missing from TCRdb's copy, which holds only in-frame ones; the method was immunoSEQ multiplex PCR. The profile covers 55,000 to 80,000 clones, with more than 75% appearing a single time and roughly 2% taken by the ten largest.

This rearrangement joins TRBV7-2 to TRBJ2-5; D gene ambiguous. The sequencing used CD4+ or CD8+ T cells sorted from blood, collected in a trial of the OX40 agonist ivuxolimab. This TCR came from an adult with an advanced solid tumor such as melanoma, head and neck, liver or kidney cancer. Written as DNA, the CDR3 is TGTGCCAGCAGCTTTTTGGAGACCCAGTACTTC. Amino acids: CASSFLETQYF.